These 22 T cell receptor beta chains were sequenced from one sample in a study of cytomegalovirus exposure and HLA in healthy donors. The study ran its PCR with 60 Vbeta and 13 Jbeta primers. Generated by immunoSEQ multiplex PCR, the TCRdb table keeps only in-frame clones and is missing some. Here the sample table reports 130,000 or so clones. Sequenced input: PBMCs. The receptors here all came from a woman under 30 in good health and CMV-seronegative.

The gene calls are TRBV6-1 and TRBJ1-4; D not certain. Germline V CDR1 and CDR2: MNHNS, SASEGT. The CDR3 sequence is 15 residues long. V dropped 5 bases and J dropped 0 bases, with 10 bases sitting between them. CDR3 residues: CASSSGPATNEKLFF. The DNA of the CDR3 is TGTGCCAGCAGTAGCGGACCGGCAACTAATGAAAAACTGTTTTTT.

The chain carries TRBV11-3 and TRBJ2-1; D possibly corresponds to TRBD2 (5 bases). Germline V lookup: CDR1 SGHNT, CDR2 YENEEA. The CDR3 is made up of 16 amino acids. The V and J ends lost 3 bases and 5 bases respectively, with 17 bases between them. The CDR3 protein is CASSLGDGPPHNEQFF. The CDR3 coding sequence is TGTGCCAGCAGCTTGGGAGACGGTCCCCCCCACAATGAGCAGTTCTTC.

V and J are TRBV7-9 and TRBJ2-1; 8 bases fit TRBD2. Germline CDR1 and CDR2: SEHNR and FQNEAQ (reference sequence). Losses at the gene ends were 6 bases for V and 0 bases for J; bases not matched to a gene: 7. The CDR3 contains 16 residues. CDR3 amino acids: CASSRLALSSYNEQFF. The DNA for the CDR3 is TGTGCCAGCAGTAGACTAGCGTTGAGCTCCTACAATGAGCAGTTCTTC.

The chain employs TRBV5-4 and TRBJ1-2; weak D call: TRBD1 (6 bases). Per the germline V gene, CDR1 is SGHNT and CDR2 is YYREEE (reference sequence). Trimming cost V 0 bases and J 5 bases, with 14 bases left between them. The CDR3 runs 15 residues. CDR3 nucleotide sequence: TGTGCCAGCAGCTTGGAGGGGGTTGATGAGTATGGCTACACCTTC. This encodes CASSLEGVDEYGYTF.

This chain uses TRBV5-1 with TRBJ2-2; D unclear. CDR1 SGHRS and CDR2 YFSETQ come from the germline V gene. V shed 2 bases and J shed 0 bases, with 8 bases lying between them. This CDR3 has 15 residues. The CDR3 spells CASSFSQANTGELFF. The DNA for the CDR3 is TGCGCCAGCAGCTTTAGTCAGGCGAACACCGGGGAGCTGTTTTTT.

The chain combines TRBV5-6 with TRBJ2-1; 11 positions match TRBD2. The CDR3 length is 13 residues. Germline-derived CDR1 and CDR2 are SGHDT and YYEEEE. V trimming: 5 bases; J trimming: 16 bases; junction bases outside the gene matches: 11. CDR3 in amino acids: CASRLYTGTSGFF. The DNA of the CDR3 is TGTGCCAGCAGATTATATACCGGGACTAGCGGTTTCTTC.

The chain combines TRBV9 with TRBJ2-2; 9 positions agree with TRBD2. The germline V gene encodes CDR1 SGDLS and CDR2 YYNGEE. The CDR3 covers 16 residues. The ends lost 0 bases at V and 6 bases at J; junction bases unmatched: 6. The CDR3 DNA follows: TGTGCCAGCAGCGTAGGTAATAGCGGGAGTGCCGGGGAGCTGTTTTTT. Amino acids: CASSVGNSGSAGELFF.

The chain joins TRBV6-1 to TRBJ2-3; the match to TRBD1 covers 8 bases. With 4 bases clipped from V and 3 bases from J, the junction kept 3 bases outside the gene matches. The CDR3 has 14 residues. Germline lookup yields CDR1 MNHNS and CDR2 SASEGT. DNA of the CDR3: TGTGCCAGCAGTGGGGGACAGGTTACAGATACGCAGTATTTT. Amino acid sequence: CASSGGQVTDTQYF.

The chain joins TRBV7-9 to TRBJ2-5, with no clear D. Deletions cut 5 bases from V and 8 bases from J, with 9 bases between. The CDR3 runs 11 residues. Germline V gives CDR1 SEHNR, CDR2 FQNEAQ (reference sequence). The CDR3 DNA is TGTGCCAGCAGCGGCCTTGAAACCCAGTACTTC. Its protein product is CASSGLETQYF.

This chain links TRBV19 with TRBJ2-1, with D possibly being TRBD2 (5 bases). The CDR3 contains 16 residues. The V end lost 2 bases, the J end lost 0 bases, and 11 bases lay between the germline ends. Germline loops: CDR1 LNHDA, CDR2 SQIVND (reference sequence). DNA for the CDR3: TGTGCCAGTAGTATAACTAGTTCGGGCTCCTACAATGAGCAGTTCTTC. It translates to CASSITSSGSYNEQFF.

The chain recombines TRBV4-2 with TRBJ2-2; D gene ambiguous. CDR3 length equals 16 residues. Germline CDR1 reads LGHNA; CDR2 reads YNFKEQ. The germline V and J ends were trimmed by 0 bases and 0 bases, with 8 bases remaining between them. The CDR3 nucleotides are TGTGCCAGCAGCCAAGATCACTTGTCGAACACCGGGGAGCTGTTTTTT. Translating gives CASSQDHLSNTGELFF.

The V call is TRBV19, the J call TRBJ2-1, with 8 positions matching TRBD2. V lost 4 bases, J lost 2 bases, and 4 bases stayed unmatched. CDR1 and CDR2 (germline): LNHDA, SQIVND (reference sequence). The CDR3 length is 15 residues. CDR3 region: CASSTSGSPYNEQFF. CDR3 in DNA: TGTGCCAGTAGTACGAGCGGGAGTCCCTACAATGAGCAGTTCTTC. Full variable domain (outside the CDR3, taken from reference TRBV19 and TRBJ2-1): DGGITQSPKYLFRKEGQNVTLSCEQNLNHDAMYWYRQDPGQGLRLIYYSQIVNDFQKGDIAEGYSVSREKKESFPLTVTSAQKNPTAFYLCASSTSGSPYNEQFFGPGTRLTVL.

The J gene is TRBJ2-5, the V gene TRBV19; 7 bases are shared with TRBD1. Trimming took 6 bases from V and 0 from J; bases not matched to a gene: 1. Germline values: CDR1 LNHDA, CDR2 SQIVND (reference sequence). This CDR3 has 13 residues. The CDR3 coding sequence is TGTGCCAGTAGGGGACAGTACCAAGAGACCCAGTACTTC. The encoded protein is CASRGQYQETQYF. The full variable domain, completed using reference TRBV19 and TRBJ2-5, is DGGITQSPKYLFRKEGQNVTLSCEQNLNHDAMYWYRQDPGQGLRLIYYSQIVNDFQKGDIAEGYSVSREKKESFPLTVTSAQKNPTAFYLCASRGQYQETQYFGPGTRLLVL.

The chain is built from TRBV19 and TRBJ1-2, with a possible D match to TRBD1 (5 bases). Trimming cost V 7 bases and J 4 bases, with 13 bases left between them. The CDR3 totals 13 residues. Germline loops: CDR1 LNHDA, CDR2 SQIVND (reference sequence). CDR3 protein: CASIAPGGYGYTF. The CDR3 DNA is TGTGCCAGTATCGCCCCCGGGGGCTATGGCTACACCTTC.

The chain combines TRBV5-1 with TRBJ2-2; TRBD1 matches at 8 bases. Germline V gene data show CDR1 as SGHRS and CDR2 as YFSETQ. This CDR3 has 18 amino acids. V gave up 2 bases and J gave up 4 bases; unmatched junction bases: 13. The DNA of the CDR3 is TGCGCCAGCAGCTTCTCGCCGGGACAGGCGGCGGCCACCGGGGAGCTGTTTTTT. This translates into CASSFSPGQAAATGELFF.

The chain carries TRBV6-5 and TRBJ2-3; 7 bases align to TRBD2. Germline V gene lookup returns CDR1 MNHEY and CDR2 SVGAGI. V dropped 2 bases and J dropped 2; count of bases not matched to a gene: 4. This CDR3 region has 15 residues. The CDR3 sequence: CASSYAGDSTDTQYF. CDR3 nucleotides: TGTGCCAGCAGTTACGCGGGAGACTCCACAGATACGCAGTATTTT.

This chain uses TRBV5-4 with TRBJ2-2; TRBD2 aligns across 10 bases. The CDR3 extends over 16 amino acids. Trimming cost V 3 bases and J 5 bases; bases outside gene matches: 7. Germline-derived CDR1 and CDR2 are SGHNT and YYREEE (reference sequence). The CDR3 loop reads CASSSLAGVPTGELFF. The CDR3 nucleotides read TGTGCCAGCAGCTCGCTAGCGGGAGTTCCGACCGGGGAGCTGTTTTTT. Together with reference TRBV5-4 and TRBJ2-2, the CDR3 gives the full variable domain: ETGVTQSPTHLIKTRGQQVTLRCSSQSGHNTVSWYQQALGQGPQFIFQYYREEENGRGNFPPRFSGLQFPNYSSELNVNALELDDSALYLCASSSLAGVPTGELFFGEGSRLTVL.

The rearrangement uses TRBV11-2 and TRBJ2-5; perhaps TRBD1 as D (6 bases). The CDR3 is 15 residues long. V lost 0 bases and J lost 3, with 11 bases in between. The germline CDR1 and CDR2 sequences are SGHAT and FQNNGV. CDR3 loop: CASSLDHRAEETQYF. DNA for the CDR3: TGTGCCAGCAGCTTAGATCACAGGGCCGAAGAGACCCAGTACTTC.

V usage is TRBV5-1 and J usage is TRBJ2-1; D is perhaps TRBD2 (7 bases). CDR3 length: 16 residues. CDR1 and CDR2 (germline): SGHRS, YFSETQ. Trimming cost V 4 bases and J 0 bases, with 14 bases left between them. CDR3 region: CASSVLADSSYNEQFF. CDR3 DNA: TGCGCCAGCAGCGTTCTAGCGGACAGCTCCTACAATGAGCAGTTCTTC.

The chain carries TRBV4-1 and TRBJ1-5; D perhaps matches TRBD1 (5 bases). The CDR3 runs to 16 residues. Germline values: CDR1 MGHRA, CDR2 YSYEKL. Trimming stripped 0 bases from V and 5 bases from J, with 14 bases between. CDR3 in DNA: TGCGCCAGCAGCCAAGATTTAGGGCAGGGCGATCAGCCCCAGCATTTT. It codes for CASSQDLGQGDQPQHF.

J is TRBJ1-2 and V is TRBV19; D may be TRBD1 (6 bases). From germline, CDR1 is LNHDA and CDR2 SQIVND (reference sequence). The V end was cut by 3 bases, the J end by 1 base, with 9 bases between. The CDR3 totals 14 residues. The CDR3: CASSIQGRNYGYTF. The CDR3, as DNA: TGTGCCAGTAGTATTCAGGGGCGTAACTATGGCTACACCTTC.

V gene TRBV4-1 combines with J gene TRBJ1-5; D perhaps matches TRBD1 (5 bases). The CDR3 is 19 residues long. The germline V gene has CDR1 MGHRA and CDR2 YSYEKL. The germline V and J ends were trimmed by 0 bases and 0 bases, with 18 bases remaining between them. DNA of the CDR3: TGCGCCAGCAGCCAAGATGGTCTGGCAGGGCTTTATAGCAATCAGCCCCAGCATTTT. It specifies CASSQDGLAGLYSNQPQHF.